This T cell receptor (beta chain) was recorded in a study of T cell repertoires in cytomegalovirus infection. Study overall: Matching HLA type and CMV infection were both indicated by public TCR beta signatures.

TCRdb analysed the reads with MiXCR anew, one entry per CDR3 protein. The sample shows roughly 300,000 distinct CDR3 sequences, more than 20% of them seen only once. The CDR3 spans 13 residues. The V gene lost 7 bases and the J gene lost 1 base, with 7 bases spanning the gap. This clonotype has at least ten counts. Its antigen is still unknown. Findings and limits, study-wide: The ex vivo response was dominated by HLA-C-restricted CMV-specific TCR beta clonotypes. Pooled public TCR beta family frequency picked out CMV carriers with the relevant HLA.

This TCR came from a human donor in good health (CMV status not recorded). Some clones in this sample may be carry-over from other donors' samples. The chain combines TRBV12-3 or TRBV12-4 with TRBJ2-2; D unresolved. Sequenced: PBMCs. CDR3 in DNA: TGTGCCAGCACCAGCAGGAACACCGGGGAGCTGTTTTTT. Amino acid sequence: CASTSRNTGELFF.